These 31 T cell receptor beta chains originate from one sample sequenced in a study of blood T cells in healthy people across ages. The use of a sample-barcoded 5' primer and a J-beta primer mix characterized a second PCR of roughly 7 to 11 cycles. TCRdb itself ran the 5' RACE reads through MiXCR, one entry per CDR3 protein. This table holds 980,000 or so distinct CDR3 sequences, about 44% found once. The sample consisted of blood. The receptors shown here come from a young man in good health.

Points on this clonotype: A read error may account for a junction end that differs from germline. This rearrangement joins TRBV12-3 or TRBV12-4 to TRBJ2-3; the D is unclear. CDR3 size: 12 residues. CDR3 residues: CASSLKADTEYF. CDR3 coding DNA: TGTGCCAGCAGTTTAAAAGCAGATACGGAGTATTTT.

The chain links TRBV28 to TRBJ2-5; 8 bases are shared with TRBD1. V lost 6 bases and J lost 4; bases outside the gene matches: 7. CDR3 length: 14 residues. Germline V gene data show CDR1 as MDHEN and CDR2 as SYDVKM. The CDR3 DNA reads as TGTGCCAGCAGACGACAGGGGAAAGGAGAGACCCAGTACTTC. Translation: CASRRQGKGETQYF.

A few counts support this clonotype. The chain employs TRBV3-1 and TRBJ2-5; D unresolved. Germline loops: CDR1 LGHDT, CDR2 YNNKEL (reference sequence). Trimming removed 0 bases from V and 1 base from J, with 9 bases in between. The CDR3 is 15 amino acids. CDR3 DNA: TGTGCCAGCAGCCAAGAGTGGCTGCTCCAAGAGACCCAGTACTTC. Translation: CASSQEWLLQETQYF.

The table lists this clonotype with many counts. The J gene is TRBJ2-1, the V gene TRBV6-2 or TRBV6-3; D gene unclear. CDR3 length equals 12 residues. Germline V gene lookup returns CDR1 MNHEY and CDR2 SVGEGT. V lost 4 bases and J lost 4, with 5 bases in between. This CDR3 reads CASSSGYNEQFF. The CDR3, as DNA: TGTGCCAGCAGTTCTGGATACAATGAGCAGTTCTTC.

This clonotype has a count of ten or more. The CDR3 region has the DNA TGTGCCAGCAGCCAGGACAATTCACCCCTCCACTTT. Translated: CASSQDNSPLHF. This chain links TRBV7-9 with TRBJ1-6, with D unclear. The CDR3 is 12 amino acids. V was pared by 5 bases and J by 7 bases, with 6 bases between. Germline V gives CDR1 SEHNR, CDR2 FQNEAQ (reference sequence).

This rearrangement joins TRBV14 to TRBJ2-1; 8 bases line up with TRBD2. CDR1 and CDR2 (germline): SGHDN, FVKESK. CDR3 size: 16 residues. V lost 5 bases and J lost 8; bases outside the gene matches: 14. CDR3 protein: CASSALAGGPSDEQFF. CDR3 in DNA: TGTGCCAGCAGCGCGCTCGCGGGGGGCCCCAGCGATGAGCAGTTCTTC.

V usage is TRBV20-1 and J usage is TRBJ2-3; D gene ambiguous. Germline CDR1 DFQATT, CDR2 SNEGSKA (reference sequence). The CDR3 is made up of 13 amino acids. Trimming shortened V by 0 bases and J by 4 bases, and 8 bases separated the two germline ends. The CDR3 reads CSAREGYPDTQYF. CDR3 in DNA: TGCAGTGCTAGAGAAGGGTATCCAGATACGCAGTATTTT.

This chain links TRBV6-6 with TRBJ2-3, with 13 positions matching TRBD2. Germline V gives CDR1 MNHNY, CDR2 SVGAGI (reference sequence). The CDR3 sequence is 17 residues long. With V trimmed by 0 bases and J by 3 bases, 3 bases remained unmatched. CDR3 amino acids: CASSYSTSGGATDTQYF. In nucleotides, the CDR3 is TGTGCCAGCAGTTACTCAACTAGCGGGGGGGCAACAGATACGCAGTATTTT.

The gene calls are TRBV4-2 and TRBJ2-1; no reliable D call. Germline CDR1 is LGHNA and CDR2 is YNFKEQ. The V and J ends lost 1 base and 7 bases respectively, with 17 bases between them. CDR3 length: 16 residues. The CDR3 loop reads CASSQGSRQFTNEQFF. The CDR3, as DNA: TGTGCCAGCAGCCAAGGGAGTCGGCAATTTACGAATGAGCAGTTCTTC.

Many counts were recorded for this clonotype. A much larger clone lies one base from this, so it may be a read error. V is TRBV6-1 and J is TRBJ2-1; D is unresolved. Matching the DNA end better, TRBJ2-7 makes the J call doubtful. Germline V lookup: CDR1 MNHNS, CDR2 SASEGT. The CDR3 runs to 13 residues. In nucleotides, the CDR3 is TGTGCCAGCAGTGAAGTGGGTAACAATGAGCAGTACTTC. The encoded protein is CASSEVGNNEQYF.

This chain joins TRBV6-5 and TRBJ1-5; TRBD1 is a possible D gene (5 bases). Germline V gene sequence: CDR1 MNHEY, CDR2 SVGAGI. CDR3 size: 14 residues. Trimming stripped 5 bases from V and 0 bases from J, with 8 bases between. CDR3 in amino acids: CASSDRYSNQPQHF. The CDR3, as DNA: TGTGCCAGCAGTGACAGATATAGCAATCAGCCCCAGCATTTT.

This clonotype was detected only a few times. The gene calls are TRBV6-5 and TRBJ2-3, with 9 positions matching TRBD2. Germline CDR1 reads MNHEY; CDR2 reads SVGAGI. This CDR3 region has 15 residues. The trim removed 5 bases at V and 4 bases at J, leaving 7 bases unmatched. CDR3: CASSRLAGRADTQYF. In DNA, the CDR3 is TGTGCCAGCAGTCGGCTAGCGGGGAGGGCAGATACGCAGTATTTT.

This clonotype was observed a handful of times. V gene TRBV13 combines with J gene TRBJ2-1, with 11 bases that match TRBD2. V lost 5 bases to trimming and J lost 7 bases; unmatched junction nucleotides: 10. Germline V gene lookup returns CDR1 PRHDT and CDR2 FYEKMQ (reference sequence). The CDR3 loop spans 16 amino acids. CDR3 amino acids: CASSRDLAGGSNEQFF. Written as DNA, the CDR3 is TGTGCCAGCAGCCGAGATCTAGCGGGGGGTTCAAATGAGCAGTTCTTC.

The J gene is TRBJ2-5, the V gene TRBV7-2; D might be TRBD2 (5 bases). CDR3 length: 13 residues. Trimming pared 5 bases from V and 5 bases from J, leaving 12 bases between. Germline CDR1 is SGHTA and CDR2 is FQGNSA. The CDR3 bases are TGTGCCAGCAGCGGCACTAGACGGGAGACCCAGTACTTC. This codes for CASSGTRRETQYF.

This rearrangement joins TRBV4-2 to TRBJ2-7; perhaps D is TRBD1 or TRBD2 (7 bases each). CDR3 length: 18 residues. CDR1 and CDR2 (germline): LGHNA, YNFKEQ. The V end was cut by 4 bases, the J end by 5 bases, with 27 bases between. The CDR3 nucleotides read TGTGCCAGCAGCCGGACGGGGGGACAGCCCCACATAGGCGACGAGCAGTACTTC. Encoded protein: CASSRTGGQPHIGDEQYF.

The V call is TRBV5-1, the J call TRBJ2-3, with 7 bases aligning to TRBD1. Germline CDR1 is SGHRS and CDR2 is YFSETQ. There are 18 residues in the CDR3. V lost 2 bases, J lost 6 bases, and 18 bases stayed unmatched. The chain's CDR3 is CASSFPTTLGTDGDTQYF. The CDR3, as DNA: TGCGCCAGCAGCTTCCCGACCACCCTAGGGACAGACGGGGATACGCAGTATTTT.

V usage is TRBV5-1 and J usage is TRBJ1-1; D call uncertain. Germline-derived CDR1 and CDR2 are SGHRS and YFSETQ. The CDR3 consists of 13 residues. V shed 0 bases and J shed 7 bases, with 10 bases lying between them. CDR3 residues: CASSLEAEGEAFF. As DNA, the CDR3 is TGCGCCAGCAGCTTGGAAGCAGAGGGTGAAGCTTTCTTT.

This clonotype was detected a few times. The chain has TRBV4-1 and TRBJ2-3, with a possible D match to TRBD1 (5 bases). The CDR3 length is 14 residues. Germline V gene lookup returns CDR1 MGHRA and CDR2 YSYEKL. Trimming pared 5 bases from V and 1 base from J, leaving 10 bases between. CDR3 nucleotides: TGCGCCAGCAGCTCGCAGGGCGGCACAGATACGCAGTATTTT. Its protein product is CASSSQGGTDTQYF.

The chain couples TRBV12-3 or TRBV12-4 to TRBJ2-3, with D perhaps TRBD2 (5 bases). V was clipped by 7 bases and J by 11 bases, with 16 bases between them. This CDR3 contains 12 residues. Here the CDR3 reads CASTTWGDVQYF. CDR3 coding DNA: TGTGCCAGCACAACGTGGGGAGATGTGCAGTATTTT.

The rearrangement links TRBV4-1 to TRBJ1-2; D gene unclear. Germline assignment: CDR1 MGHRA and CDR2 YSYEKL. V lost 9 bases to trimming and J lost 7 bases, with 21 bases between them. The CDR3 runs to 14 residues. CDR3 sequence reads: CASAPGGGEAGYTF. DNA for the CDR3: TGCGCCAGTGCCCCAGGAGGAGGCGAGGCTGGCTACACCTTC.

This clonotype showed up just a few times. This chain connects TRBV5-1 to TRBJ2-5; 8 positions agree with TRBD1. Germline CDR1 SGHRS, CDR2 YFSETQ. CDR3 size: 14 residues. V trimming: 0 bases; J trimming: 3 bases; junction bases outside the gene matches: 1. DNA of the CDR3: TGCGCCAGCAGCTTGGAGACAGGGGAAGAGACCCAGTACTTC. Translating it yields CASSLETGEETQYF. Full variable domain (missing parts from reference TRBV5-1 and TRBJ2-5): KAGVTQTPRYLIKTRGQQVTLSCSPISGHRSVSWYQQTPGQGLQFLFEYFSETQRNKGNFPGRFSGRQFSNSRSEMNVSTLELGDSALYLCASSLETGEETQYFGPGTRLLVL.

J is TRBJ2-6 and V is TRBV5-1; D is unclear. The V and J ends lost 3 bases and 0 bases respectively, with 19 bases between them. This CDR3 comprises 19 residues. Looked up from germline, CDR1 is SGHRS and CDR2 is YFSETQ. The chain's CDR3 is CASSSPSSETSSGANVLTF. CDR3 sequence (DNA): TGCGCCAGCAGCTCACCGAGTTCGGAGACTTCCTCTGGGGCCAACGTCCTGACTTTC.

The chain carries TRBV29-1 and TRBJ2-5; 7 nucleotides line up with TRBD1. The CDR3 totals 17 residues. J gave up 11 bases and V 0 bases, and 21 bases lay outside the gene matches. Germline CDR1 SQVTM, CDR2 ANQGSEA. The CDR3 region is CSVEDHAGGITYNEQYF. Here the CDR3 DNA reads TGCAGCGTTGAAGATCATGCAGGGGGAATCACCTACAATGAGCAGTACTTC. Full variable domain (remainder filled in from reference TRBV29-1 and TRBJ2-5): SAVISQKPSRDICQRGTSLTIQCQVDSQVTMMFWYRQQPGQSLTLIATANQGSEATYESGFVIDKFPISRPNLTFSTLTVSNMSPEDSSIYLCSVEDHAGGITYNEQYFGPGTRLLVL.

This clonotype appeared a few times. CDR3 in DNA: TGTGCCAGCAGTTACTCCCGCGAAGGGGGCAATGAGCAGTTCTTC. Its protein is CASSYSREGGNEQFF. The chain uses TRBV6-5 and TRBJ2-1; tentatively, D is TRBD1 (6 bases). The CDR3 is 15 amino acids. Trimming removed 0 bases at V and 6 bases at J, with 12 bases between. Germline V gene data show CDR1 as MNHEY and CDR2 as SVGAGI.

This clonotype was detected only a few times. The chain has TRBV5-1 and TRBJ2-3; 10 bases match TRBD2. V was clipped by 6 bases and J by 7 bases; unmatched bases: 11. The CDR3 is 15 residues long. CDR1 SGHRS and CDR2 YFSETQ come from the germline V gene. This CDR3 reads CASKGGASGSNTQYF. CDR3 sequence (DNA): TGCGCCAGCAAGGGCGGGGCTAGCGGGAGCAATACGCAGTATTTT. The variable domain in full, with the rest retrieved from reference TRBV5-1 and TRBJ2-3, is KAGVTQTPRYLIKTRGQQVTLSCSPISGHRSVSWYQQTPGQGLQFLFEYFSETQRNKGNFPGRFSGRQFSNSRSEMNVSTLELGDSALYLCASKGGASGSNTQYFGPGTRLTVL.

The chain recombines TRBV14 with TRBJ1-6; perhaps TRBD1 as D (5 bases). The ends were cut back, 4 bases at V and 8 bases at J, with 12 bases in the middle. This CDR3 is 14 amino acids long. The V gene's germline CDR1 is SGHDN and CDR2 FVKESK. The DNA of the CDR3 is TGTGCCAGCAGCCCCCGACGGGGGGATTCACCCCTCCACTTT. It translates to CASSPRRGDSPLHF.

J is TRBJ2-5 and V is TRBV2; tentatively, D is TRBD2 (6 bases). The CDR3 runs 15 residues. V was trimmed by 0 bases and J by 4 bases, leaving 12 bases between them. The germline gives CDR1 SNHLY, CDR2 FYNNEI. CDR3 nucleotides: TGTGCCAGCAGTGAAGCGCTGGCGGGGAGAGAGACCCAGTACTTC. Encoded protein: CASSEALAGRETQYF.

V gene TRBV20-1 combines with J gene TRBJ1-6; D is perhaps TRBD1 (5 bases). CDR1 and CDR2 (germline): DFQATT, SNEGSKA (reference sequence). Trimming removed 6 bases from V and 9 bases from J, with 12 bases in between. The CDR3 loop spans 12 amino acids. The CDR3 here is CSATDTGSPLHF. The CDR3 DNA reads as TGCAGTGCCACGGACACAGGTTCACCCCTCCACTTT.

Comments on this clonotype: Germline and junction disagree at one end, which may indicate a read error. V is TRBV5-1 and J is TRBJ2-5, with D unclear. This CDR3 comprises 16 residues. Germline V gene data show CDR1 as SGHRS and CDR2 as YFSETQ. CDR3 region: CASSLSGQLYQEAQYF. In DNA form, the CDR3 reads TGCGCCAGCAGCTTGTCGGGCCAGCTTTACCAAGAGGCCCAGTACTTC. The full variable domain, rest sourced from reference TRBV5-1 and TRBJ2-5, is KAGVTQTPRYLIKTRGQQVTLSCSPISGHRSVSWYQQTPGQGLQFLFEYFSETQRNKGNFPGRFSGRQFSNSRSEMNVSTLELGDSALYLCASSLSGQLYQEAQYFGPGTRLLVL.

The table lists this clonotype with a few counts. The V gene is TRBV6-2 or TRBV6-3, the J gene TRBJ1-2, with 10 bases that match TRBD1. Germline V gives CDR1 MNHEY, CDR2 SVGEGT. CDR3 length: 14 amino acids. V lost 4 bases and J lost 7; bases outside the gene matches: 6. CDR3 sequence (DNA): TGTGCCAGCAGTTCTTTCGACAGGGGGCCTGGCTACACCTTC. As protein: CASSSFDRGPGYTF.

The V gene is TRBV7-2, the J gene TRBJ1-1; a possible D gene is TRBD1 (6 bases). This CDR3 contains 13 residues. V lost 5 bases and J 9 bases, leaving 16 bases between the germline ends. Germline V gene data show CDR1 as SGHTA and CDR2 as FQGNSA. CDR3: CASSLGQTSQAFF. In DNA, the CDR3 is TGTGCCAGCAGCCTCGGACAGACTAGCCAAGCTTTCTTT.